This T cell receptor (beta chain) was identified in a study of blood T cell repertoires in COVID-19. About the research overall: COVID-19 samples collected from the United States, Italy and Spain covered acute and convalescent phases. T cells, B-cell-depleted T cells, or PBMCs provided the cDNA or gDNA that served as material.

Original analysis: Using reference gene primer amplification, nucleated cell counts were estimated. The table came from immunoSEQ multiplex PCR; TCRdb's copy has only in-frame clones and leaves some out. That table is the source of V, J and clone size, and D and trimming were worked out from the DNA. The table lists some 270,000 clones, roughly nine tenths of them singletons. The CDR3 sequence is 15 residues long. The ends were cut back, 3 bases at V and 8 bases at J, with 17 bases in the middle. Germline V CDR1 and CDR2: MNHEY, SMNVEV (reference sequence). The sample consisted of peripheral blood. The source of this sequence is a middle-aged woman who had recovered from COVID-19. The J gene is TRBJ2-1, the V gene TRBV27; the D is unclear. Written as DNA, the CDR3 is TGTGCCAGCAGTTTTATGGCAGGTTGGTGGGATGAGCAGTTCTTC. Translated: CASSFMAGWWDEQFF.